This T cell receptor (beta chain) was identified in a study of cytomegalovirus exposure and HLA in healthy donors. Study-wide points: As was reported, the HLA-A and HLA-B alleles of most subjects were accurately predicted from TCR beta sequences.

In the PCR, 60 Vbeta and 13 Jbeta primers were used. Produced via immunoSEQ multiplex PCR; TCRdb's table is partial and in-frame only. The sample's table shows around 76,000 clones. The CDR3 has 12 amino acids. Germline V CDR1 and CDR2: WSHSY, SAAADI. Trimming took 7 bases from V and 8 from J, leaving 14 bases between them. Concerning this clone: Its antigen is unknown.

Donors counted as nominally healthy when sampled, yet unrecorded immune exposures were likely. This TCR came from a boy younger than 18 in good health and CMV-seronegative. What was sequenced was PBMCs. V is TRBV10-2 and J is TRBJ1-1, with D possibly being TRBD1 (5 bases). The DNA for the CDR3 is TGCGCCAGCACTAGGGGAGGGGCAGAAGCTTTCTTT. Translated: CASTRGGAEAFF.